The 7 T cell receptor beta chains reported below all come from one sample, sequenced in a study of human T cells and chemical hapten exposure. Time point of the sample: pre-sensitization, week 0. Treatment meaning: therapeutic diphenylcyclopropenone sensitization with weekly scalp DPC. MiXCR, run by TCRdb on the RACE reads, gives a single entry per CDR3 protein. The sample consists of tens of thousands of distinct CDR3 sequences, roughly 6.7% of them appearing once. This material consisted of whole blood, taken in connection with sensitization to the hapten diphenylcyclopropenone (DPC). Receptors were obtained from a woman aged 25 to 39 with alopecia areata. Some clones in this sample may be carry-over from other donors' samples.

The CDR3 nucleotides read TGTGCCAGCACAGGGGACAGCCACGAGCAGTACTTC. It yields the protein CASTGDSHEQYF. The V and J genes are TRBV2 and TRBJ2-7, with TRBD1 matching 7 bases. Germline V gene sequence: CDR1 SNHLY, CDR2 FYNNEI. V lost 7 bases and J lost 5; bases outside the gene matches: 5. The CDR3 consists of 12 residues.

This clonotype was seen ten or more times. The rearrangement joins TRBV20-1 to TRBJ2-7, with 10 nucleotides matching TRBD1. Trimming removed 0 bases from V and 0 bases from J; junction bases left unmatched: 8. Per germline, CDR1 DFQATT and CDR2 SNEGSKA (reference sequence). The CDR3 length is 17 residues. CDR3 bases: TGCAGTGCTAGAGATCCCAAGGACAGGGGGAACTCCTACGAGCAGTACTTC. Residues: CSARDPKDRGNSYEQYF.

This clonotype came up many times. The chain recombines TRBV29-1 with TRBJ2-7; the D gene could be TRBD1 or TRBD2 (5 bases each). The V gene's germline CDR1 is SQVTM and CDR2 ANQGSEA. This CDR3 is built from 15 residues. Trimming took off 3 bases at V and 0 bases at J, with 15 bases between the two ends. CDR3 protein: CSVDGLPGSSYEQYF. Here the CDR3 DNA reads TGCAGCGTTGATGGTTTGCCAGGGAGCTCCTACGAGCAGTACTTC.

This clonotype was observed a handful of times. The rearrangement links TRBV11-3 to TRBJ2-6; D might be TRBD2 (5 bases). The CDR3 totals 17 residues. Germline-derived CDR1 and CDR2 are SGHNT and YENEEA. The V end lost 3 bases, the J end lost 1 base, and 13 bases lay between the germline ends. In DNA form, the CDR3 reads TGTGCCAGCAGCTTTGGGAGTGCGGCATCTGGGGCCAACGTCCTGACTTTC. This sequence encodes CASSFGSAASGANVLTF. Looking up the rest from reference TRBV11-3 and TRBJ2-6 gives the full variable domain: EAGVVQSPRYKIIEKKQPVAFWCNPISGHNTLYWYLQNLGQGPELLIRYENEEAVDDSQLPKDRFSAERLKGVDSTLKIQPAELGDSAVYLCASSFGSAASGANVLTFGAGSRLTVL.

This clonotype has at least ten counts. J is TRBJ2-3 and V is TRBV20-1; D may be TRBD1 (7 bases). The CDR3 has 17 amino acids. Trimming cost V 0 bases and J 2 bases, with 18 bases left between them. Germline V gene lookup returns CDR1 DFQATT and CDR2 SNEGSKA (reference sequence). CDR3 region: CSARDPRQGGNTDTQYF. CDR3 DNA: TGCAGTGCTAGAGATCCCCGACAGGGAGGAAACACAGATACGCAGTATTTT.

This clonotype was counted many times. For the CDR3, the DNA is TGCGCCAGCAGCTTGGCAGGACAGGCGGCTTCACCCCTCCACTTT. Protein: CASSLAGQAASPLHF. The chain combines TRBV5-1 with TRBJ1-6; the match to TRBD1 covers 7 bases. The V segment lost 0 bases and the J segment 9 bases; nucleotides outside the gene matches: 6. The CDR3 length is 15 residues. Germline-derived CDR1 and CDR2 are SGHRS and YFSETQ.

The genes are TRBV7-9 and TRBJ2-7; D not certain. This CDR3 has 13 amino acids. CDR1 and CDR2 from the germline V gene are SEHNR and FQNEAQ (reference sequence). V was clipped by 3 bases and J by 1 base, with 7 bases between them. The CDR3 DNA is TGTGCCAGCAGCTTTACCACTTCCTACGAGCAGTACTTC. This codes for CASSFTTSYEQYF.